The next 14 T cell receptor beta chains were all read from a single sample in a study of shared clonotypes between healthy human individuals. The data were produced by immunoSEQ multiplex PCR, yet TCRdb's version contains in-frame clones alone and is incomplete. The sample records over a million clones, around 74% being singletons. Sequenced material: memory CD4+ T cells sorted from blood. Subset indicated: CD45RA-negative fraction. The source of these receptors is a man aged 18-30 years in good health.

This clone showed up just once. The DNA for the CDR3 is TGCGCCAGCAGCTTCCCAGGGAATGAAGCTTTCTTT. Protein sequence: CASSFPGNEAFF. The chain couples TRBV5-1 to TRBJ1-1, with D tentatively TRBD1 (5 bases). The V end lost 2 bases, the J end lost 7 bases, and 9 bases lay between the germline ends. Germline CDR1 is SGHRS and CDR2 is YFSETQ. CDR3 length: 12 amino acids.

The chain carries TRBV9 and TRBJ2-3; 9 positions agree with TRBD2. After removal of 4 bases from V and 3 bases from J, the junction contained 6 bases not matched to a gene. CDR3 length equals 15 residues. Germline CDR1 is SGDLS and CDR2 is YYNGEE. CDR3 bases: TGTGCCAGCAGCCGGCCGGGACTAGCAACAGATACGCAGTATTTT. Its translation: CASSRPGLATDTQYF. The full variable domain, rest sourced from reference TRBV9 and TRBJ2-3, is DSGVTQTPKHLITATGQRVTLRCSPRSGDLSVYWYQQSLDQGLQFLIQYYNGEERAKGNILERFSAQQFPDLHSELNLSSLELGDSALYFCASSRPGLATDTQYFGPGTRLTVL.

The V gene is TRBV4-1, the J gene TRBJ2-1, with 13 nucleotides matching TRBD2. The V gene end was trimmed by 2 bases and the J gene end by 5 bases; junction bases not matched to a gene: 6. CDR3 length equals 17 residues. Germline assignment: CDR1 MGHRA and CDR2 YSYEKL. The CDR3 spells CASSQRTSGRADNEQFF. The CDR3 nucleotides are TGCGCCAGCAGCCAAAGAACTAGCGGGAGGGCAGACAATGAGCAGTTCTTC.

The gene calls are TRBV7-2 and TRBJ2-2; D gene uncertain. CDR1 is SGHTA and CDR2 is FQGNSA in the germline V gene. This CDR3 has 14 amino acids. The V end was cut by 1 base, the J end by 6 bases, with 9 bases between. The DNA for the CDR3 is TGTGCCAGCAGCTTAGTCTGGGCGTCCGGGGAGCTGTTTTTT. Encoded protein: CASSLVWASGELFF.

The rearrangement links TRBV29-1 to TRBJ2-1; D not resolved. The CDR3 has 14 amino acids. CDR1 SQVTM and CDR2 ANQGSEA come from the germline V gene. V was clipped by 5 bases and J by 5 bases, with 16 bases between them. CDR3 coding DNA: TGCAGCGTTAACGGGCGGAACCCCCACAATGAGCAGTTCTTC. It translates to CSVNGRNPHNEQFF.

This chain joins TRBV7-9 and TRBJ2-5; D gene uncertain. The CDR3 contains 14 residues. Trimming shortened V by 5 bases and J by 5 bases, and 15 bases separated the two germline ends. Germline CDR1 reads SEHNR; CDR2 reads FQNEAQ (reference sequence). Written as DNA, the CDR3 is TGTGCCAGCAGCCCGACTCTGTCGCAGGAGACCCAGTACTTC. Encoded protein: CASSPTLSQETQYF. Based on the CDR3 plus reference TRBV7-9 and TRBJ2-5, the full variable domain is DTGVSQNPRHKITKRGQNVTFRCDPISEHNRLYWYRQTLGQGPEFLTYFQNEAQLEKSRLLSDRFSAERPKGSFSTLEIQRTEQGDSAMYLCASSPTLSQETQYFGPGTRLLVL.

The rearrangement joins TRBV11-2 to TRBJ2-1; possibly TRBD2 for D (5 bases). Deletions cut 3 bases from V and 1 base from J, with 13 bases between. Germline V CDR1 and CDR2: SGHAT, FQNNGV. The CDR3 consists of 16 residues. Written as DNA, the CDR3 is TGTGCCAGCAGCTTCGGAGGATCAAAATCCTACAATGAGCAGTTCTTC. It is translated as CASSFGGSKSYNEQFF.

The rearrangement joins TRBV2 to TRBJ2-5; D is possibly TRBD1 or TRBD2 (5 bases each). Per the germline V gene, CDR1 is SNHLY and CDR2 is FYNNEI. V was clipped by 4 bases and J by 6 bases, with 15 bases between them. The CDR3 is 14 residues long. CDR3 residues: CASSVLGDGKTQYF. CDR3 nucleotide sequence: TGTGCCAGCAGTGTCCTAGGGGACGGGAAGACCCAGTACTTC.

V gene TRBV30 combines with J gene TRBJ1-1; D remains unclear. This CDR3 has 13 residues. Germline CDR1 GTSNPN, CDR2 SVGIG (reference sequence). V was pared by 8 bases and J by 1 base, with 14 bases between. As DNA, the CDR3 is TGTGCCCGGACCTGGCTTTCGAACACTGAAGCTTTCTTT. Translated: CARTWLSNTEAFF. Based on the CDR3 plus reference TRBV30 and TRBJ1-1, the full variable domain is SQTIHQWPATLVQPVGSPLSLECTVEGTSNPNLYWYRQAAGRGLQLLFYSVGIGQISSEVPQNLSASRPQDRQFILSSKKLLLSDSGFYLCARTWLSNTEAFFGQGTRLTVV.

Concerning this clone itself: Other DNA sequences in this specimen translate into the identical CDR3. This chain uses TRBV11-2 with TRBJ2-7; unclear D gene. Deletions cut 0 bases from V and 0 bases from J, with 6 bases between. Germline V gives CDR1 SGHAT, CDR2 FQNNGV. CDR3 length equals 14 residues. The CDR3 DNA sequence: TGTGCCAGCAGCTTAGACAGGTTCTCCTACGAGCAGTACTTC. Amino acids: CASSLDRFSYEQYF.

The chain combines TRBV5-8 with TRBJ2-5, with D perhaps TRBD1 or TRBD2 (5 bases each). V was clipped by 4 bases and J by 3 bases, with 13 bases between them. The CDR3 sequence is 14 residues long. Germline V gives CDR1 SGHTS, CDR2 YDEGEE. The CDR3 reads CASSEGTVKETQYF. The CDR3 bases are TGTGCCAGCAGCGAAGGGACCGTAAAAGAGACCCAGTACTTC. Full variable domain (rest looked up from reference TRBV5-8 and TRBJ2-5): EAGVTQSPTHLIKTRGQQATLRCSPISGHTSVYWYQQALGLGLQFLLWYDEGEERNRGNFPPRFSGRQFPNYSSELNVNALELEDSALYLCASSEGTVKETQYFGPGTRLLVL.

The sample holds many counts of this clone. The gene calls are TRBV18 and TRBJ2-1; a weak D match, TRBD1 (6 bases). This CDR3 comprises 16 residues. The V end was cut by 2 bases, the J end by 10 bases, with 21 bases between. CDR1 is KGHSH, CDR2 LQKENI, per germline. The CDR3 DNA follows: TGTGCCAGCTCACCAATTCGGACAGTGAGAGGGGAGGAGCAGTTCTTC. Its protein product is CASSPIRTVRGEEQFF.

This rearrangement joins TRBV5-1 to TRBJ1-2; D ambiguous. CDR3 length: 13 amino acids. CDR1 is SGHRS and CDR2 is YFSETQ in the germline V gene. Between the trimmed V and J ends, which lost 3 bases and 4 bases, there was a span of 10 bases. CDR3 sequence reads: CASSYTDRYGYTF. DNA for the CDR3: TGCGCCAGCAGCTACACGGACCGCTATGGCTACACCTTC.

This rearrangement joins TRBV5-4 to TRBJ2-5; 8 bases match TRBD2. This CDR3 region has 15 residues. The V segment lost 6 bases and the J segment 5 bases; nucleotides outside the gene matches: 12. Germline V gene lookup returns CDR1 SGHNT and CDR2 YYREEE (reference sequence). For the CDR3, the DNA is TGTGCCAGCACCCGGGGGGGAGGAGGTGGTGAGACCCAGTACTTC. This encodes CASTRGGGGGETQYF.